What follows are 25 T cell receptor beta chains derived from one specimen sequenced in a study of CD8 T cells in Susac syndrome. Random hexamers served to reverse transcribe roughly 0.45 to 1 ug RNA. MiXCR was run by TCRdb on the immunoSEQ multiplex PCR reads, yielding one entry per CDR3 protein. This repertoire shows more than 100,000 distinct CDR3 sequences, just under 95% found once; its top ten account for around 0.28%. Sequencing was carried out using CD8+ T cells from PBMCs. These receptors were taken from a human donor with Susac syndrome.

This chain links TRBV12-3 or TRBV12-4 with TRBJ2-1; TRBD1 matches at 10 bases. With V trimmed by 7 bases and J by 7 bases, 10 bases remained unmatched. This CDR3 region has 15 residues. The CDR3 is CASTAPGTGANEQFF. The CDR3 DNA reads TGTGCCAGCACCGCTCCCGGGACAGGGGCTAATGAGCAGTTCTTC.

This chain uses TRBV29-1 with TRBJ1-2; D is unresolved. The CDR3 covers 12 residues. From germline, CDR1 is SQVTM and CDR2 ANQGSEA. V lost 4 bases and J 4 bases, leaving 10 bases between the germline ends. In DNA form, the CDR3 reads TGCAGCGTTGTTGGAGGCACCTATGGCTACACCTTC. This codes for CSVVGGTYGYTF.

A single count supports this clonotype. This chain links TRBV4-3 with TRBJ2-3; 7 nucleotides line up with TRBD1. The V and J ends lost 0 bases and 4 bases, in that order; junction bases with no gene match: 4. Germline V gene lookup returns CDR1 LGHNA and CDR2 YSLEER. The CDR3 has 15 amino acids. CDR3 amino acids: CASSQDGTASDTQYF. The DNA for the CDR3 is TGCGCCAGCAGCCAAGACGGGACAGCTTCAGATACGCAGTATTTT.

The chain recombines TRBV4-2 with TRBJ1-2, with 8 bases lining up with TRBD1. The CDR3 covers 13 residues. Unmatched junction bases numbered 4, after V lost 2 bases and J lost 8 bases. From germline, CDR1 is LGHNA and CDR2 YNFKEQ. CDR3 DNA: TGTGCCAGCAGCCAACTGACAGGGGAGGGCTACACCTTC. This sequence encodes CASSQLTGEGYTF.

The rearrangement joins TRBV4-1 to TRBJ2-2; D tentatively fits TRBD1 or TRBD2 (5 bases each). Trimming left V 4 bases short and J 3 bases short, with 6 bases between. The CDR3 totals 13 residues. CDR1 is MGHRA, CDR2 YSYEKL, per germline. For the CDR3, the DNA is TGCGCCAGCAGCCGGGGGTACACCGGGGAGCTGTTTTTT. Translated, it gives CASSRGYTGELFF.

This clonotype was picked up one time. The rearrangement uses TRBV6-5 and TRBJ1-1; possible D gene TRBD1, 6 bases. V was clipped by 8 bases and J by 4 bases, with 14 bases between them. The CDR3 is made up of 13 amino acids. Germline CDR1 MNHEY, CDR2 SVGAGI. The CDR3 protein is CASSAGEITEAFF. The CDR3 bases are TGTGCCAGCTCTGCAGGGGAAATCACTGAAGCTTTCTTT.

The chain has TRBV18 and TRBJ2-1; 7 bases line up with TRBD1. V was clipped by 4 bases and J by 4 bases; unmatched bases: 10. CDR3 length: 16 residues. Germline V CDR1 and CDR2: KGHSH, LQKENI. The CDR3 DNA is TGTGCCAGCTCACGGTATCAGGGGGAACTATACAATGAGCAGTTCTTC. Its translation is CASSRYQGELYNEQFF. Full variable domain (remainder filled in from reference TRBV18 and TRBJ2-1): NAGVMQNPRHLVRRRGQEARLRCSPMKGHSHVYWYRQLPEEGLKFMVYLQKENIIDESGMPKERFSAEFPKEGPSILRIQQVVRGDSAAYFCASSRYQGELYNEQFFGPGTRLTVL.

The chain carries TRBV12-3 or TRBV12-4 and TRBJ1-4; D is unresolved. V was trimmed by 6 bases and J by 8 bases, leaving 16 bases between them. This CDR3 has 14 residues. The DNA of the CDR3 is TGTGCCAGCAGCTACACTTTCGGCGGCGAAAAACTGTTTTTT. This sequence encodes CASSYTFGGEKLFF.

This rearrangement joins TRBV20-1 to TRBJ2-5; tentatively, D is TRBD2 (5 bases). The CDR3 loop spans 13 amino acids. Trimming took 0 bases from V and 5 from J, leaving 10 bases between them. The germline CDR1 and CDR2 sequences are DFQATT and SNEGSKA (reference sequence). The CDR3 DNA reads TGCAGTGCTAGAGATTGGACGGGGGAGACCCAGTACTTC. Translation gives CSARDWTGETQYF.

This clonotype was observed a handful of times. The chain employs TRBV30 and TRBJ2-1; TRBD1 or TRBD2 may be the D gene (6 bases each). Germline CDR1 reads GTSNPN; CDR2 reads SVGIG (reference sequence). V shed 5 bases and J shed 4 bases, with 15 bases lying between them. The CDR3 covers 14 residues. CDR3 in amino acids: CAWVEGGAYNEQFF. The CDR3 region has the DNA TGTGCCTGGGTGGAGGGGGGCGCATACAATGAGCAGTTCTTC.

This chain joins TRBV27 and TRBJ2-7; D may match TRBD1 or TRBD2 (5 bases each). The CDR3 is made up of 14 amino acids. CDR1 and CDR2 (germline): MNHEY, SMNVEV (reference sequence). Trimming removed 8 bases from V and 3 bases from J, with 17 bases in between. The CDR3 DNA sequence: TGTGCCAGCTCTTCCCGGGGCGCCATCTACGAGCAGTACTTC. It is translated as CASSSRGAIYEQYF.

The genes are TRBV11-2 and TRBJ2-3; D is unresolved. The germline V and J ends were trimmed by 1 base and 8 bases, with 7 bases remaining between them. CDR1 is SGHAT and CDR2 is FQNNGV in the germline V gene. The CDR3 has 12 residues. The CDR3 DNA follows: TGTGCCAGCAGCTTAGGACCAACTACGCAGTATTTT. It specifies CASSLGPTTQYF.

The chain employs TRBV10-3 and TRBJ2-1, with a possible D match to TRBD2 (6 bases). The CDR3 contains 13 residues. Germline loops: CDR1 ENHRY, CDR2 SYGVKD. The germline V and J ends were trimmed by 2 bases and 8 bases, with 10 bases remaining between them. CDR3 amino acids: CAISETSSHEQFF. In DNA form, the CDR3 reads TGTGCCATCAGTGAGACTAGCAGCCATGAGCAGTTCTTC.

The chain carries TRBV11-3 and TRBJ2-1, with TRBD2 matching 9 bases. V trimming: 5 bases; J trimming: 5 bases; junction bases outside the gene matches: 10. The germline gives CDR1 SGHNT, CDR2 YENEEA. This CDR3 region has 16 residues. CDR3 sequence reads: CASSPTGERGDNEQFF. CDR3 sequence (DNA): TGTGCCAGCAGCCCTACGGGGGAGCGGGGGGACAATGAGCAGTTCTTC.

CDR3 nucleotide sequence: TGTGCCAGCAGCCAGTCGGGGGGCCCTGAAGCTTTCTTT. This gives the protein CASSQSGGPEAFF. This chain uses TRBV14 with TRBJ1-1, with D perhaps matching TRBD1 (6 bases). CDR3 length: 13 amino acids. Germline CDR1 is SGHDN and CDR2 is FVKESK. Trimming took 3 bases from V and 6 from J, leaving 11 bases between them.

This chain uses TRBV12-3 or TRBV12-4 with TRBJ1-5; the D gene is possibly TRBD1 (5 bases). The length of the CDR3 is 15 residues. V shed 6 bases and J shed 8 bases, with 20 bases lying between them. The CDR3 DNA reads TGTGCCAGCAGACCCCTCGACAGTGGCGGAGAGCCCCAGCATTTT. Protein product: CASRPLDSGGEPQHF.

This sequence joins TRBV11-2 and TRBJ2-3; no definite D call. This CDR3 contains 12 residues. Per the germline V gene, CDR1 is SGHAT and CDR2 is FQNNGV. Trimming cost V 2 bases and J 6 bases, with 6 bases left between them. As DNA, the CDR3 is TGTGCCAGCAGCTTAATGAGGGATACGCAGTATTTT. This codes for CASSLMRDTQYF.

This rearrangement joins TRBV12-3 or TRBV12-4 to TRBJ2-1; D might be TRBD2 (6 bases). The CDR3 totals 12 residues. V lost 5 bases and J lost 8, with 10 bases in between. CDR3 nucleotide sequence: TGTGCCAGCAGTCCCTGGGGGGATGAGCAGTTCTTC. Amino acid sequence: CASSPWGDEQFF.

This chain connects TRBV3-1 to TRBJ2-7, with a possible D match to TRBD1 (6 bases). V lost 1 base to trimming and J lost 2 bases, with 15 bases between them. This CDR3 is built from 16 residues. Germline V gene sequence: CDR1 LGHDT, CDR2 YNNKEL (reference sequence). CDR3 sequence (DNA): TGTGCCAGCAGCCAAGTTCGCGACAGGTTGCCCTACGAGCAGTACTTC. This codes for CASSQVRDRLPYEQYF.

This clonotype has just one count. The CDR3 coding sequence is TGTGCCAGCAGCGGAACCCTTACTGCTAACTATGGCTACACCTTC. It codes for CASSGTLTANYGYTF. The chain uses TRBV6-1 and TRBJ1-2; D remains unclear. This CDR3 comprises 15 residues. Between the trimmed V and J ends, which lost 6 bases and 0 bases, there was a span of 14 bases. Germline V gene sequence: CDR1 MNHNS, CDR2 SASEGT.

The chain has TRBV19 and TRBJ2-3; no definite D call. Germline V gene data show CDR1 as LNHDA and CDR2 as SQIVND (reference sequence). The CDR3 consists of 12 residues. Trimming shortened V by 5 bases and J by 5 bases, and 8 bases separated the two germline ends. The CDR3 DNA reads TGTGCCAGTAGTGTCTTTCGAGATACGCAGTATTTT. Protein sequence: CASSVFRDTQYF. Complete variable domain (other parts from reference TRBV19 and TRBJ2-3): DGGITQSPKYLFRKEGQNVTLSCEQNLNHDAMYWYRQDPGQGLRLIYYSQIVNDFQKGDIAEGYSVSREKKESFPLTVTSAQKNPTAFYLCASSVFRDTQYFGPGTRLTVL.

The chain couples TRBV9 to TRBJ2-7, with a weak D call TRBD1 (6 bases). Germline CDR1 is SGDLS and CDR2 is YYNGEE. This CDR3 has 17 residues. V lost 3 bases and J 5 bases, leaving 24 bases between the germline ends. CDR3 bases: TGTGCCAGCAGCGCCCCCGGAGACAGGCCGGGGACGAACGAGCAGTACTTC. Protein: CASSAPGDRPGTNEQYF.

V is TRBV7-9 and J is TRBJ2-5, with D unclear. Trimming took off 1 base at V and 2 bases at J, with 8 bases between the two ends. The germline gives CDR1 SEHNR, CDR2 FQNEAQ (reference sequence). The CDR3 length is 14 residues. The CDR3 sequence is CASSLVLSQETQYF. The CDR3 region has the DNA TGTGCCAGCAGCTTAGTGCTCAGTCAAGAGACCCAGTACTTC.

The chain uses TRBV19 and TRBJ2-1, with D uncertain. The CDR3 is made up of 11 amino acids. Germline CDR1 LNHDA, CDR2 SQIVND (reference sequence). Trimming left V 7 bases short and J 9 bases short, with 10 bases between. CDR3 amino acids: CASTAGSEQFF. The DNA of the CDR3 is TGTGCCAGTACAGCCGGATCTGAGCAGTTCTTC.

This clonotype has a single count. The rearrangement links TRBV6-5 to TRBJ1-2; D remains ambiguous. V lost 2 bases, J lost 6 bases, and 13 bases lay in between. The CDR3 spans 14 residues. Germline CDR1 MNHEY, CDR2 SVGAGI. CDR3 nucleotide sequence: TGTGCCAGCAGTTACGCCGAGAGTAGGGATGGCTACACCTTC. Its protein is CASSYAESRDGYTF.